This T cell receptor beta chain originates from a study of shared clonotypes between healthy human individuals. Study-level points and caveats: Generation probabilities were higher for clonotypes shared across all four sorted-subset donors than for unshared ones.

This clone appeared once. Its antigen is unidentified. The donors were all Caucasian adults (living in Nashville, Tennessee). In germline, CDR1 is MNHEY, CDR2 SMNVEV (reference sequence). V was pared by 6 bases and J by 1 base, with 6 bases of the junction left unmatched. The CDR3 is 15 amino acids. Under the authors' procedure: Sequence data from immunoSEQ were junction-only and lacked quality scores; consequently, filtering differed. The method was immunoSEQ multiplex PCR; TCRdb's version includes in-frame clones alone and lacks a portion of them. V, J and clone size are taken as reported in that table, and D and trimming were inferred from the DNA itself. The table records a few million clones, around 95% of them present only once.

The sequence was collected from a man aged 18 to 30 in good health. V usage is TRBV27 and J usage is TRBJ2-7; 10 bases agree with TRBD1. Input material: naive CD4+ T cells sorted from blood. Subset defined: CD45RA+ positively selected. CDR3 in amino acids: CASSPGTGVSYEQYF. Here the CDR3 DNA reads TGTGCCAGCAGCCCCGGGACAGGGGTTTCCTACGAGCAGTACTTC.